The 30 T cell receptor beta chains below come from one sample, sequenced in a study of T cells after yellow fever vaccination. TCRdb re-called the 5' RACE reads through MiXCR, storing one row per CDR3 protein. The table has 150,000 to 200,000 distinct CDR3 sequences, about 6% seen once; the top ten hold less than 3%. The sample consisted of CD4+ T cells sorted from PBMCs, taken on the day of the first yellow fever vaccination. All receptors derive from a man aged 18 to 35 who received the YFV17D yellow fever vaccine.

V usage is TRBV2 and J usage is TRBJ2-6; D gene unclear. The CDR3 is 15 residues long. The germline V and J ends were trimmed by 7 bases and 4 bases, with 14 bases remaining between them. The germline CDR1 and CDR2 sequences are SNHLY and FYNNEI. The CDR3 sequence: CASTYLARGANVLTF. In DNA form, the CDR3 reads TGTGCCAGCACCTACTTGGCGCGGGGGGCCAACGTCCTGACTTTC. The full variable domain, completed using reference TRBV2 and TRBJ2-6, is EPEVTQTPSHQVTQMGQEVILRCVPISNHLYFYWYRQILGQKVEFLVSFYNNEISEKSEIFDDQFSVERPDGSNFTLKIRSTKLEDSAMYFCASTYLARGANVLTFGAGSRLTVL.

In its sample, this clonotype was seen many times. The rearrangement joins TRBV6-1 to TRBJ2-3; the D gene could be TRBD1 or TRBD2 (5 bases each). V lost 7 bases and J lost 2, with 10 bases in between. CDR1 and CDR2 from the germline V gene are MNHNS and SASEGT. The CDR3 spans 13 residues. The DNA for the CDR3 is TGTGCCAGCACCGAGGGGACCACAGATACGCAGTATTTT. Its protein is CASTEGTTDTQYF.

This clonotype was counted ten times or more. The chain has TRBV2 and TRBJ2-5, with D perhaps matching TRBD1 (5 bases). Trimming pared 4 bases from V and 3 bases from J, leaving 21 bases between. Germline CDR1 SNHLY, CDR2 FYNNEI. The CDR3 extends over 17 amino acids. The CDR3 DNA reads as TGTGCCAGCAGTGGAGACCTGGGGCTAAAGCCCAAAGAGACCCAGTACTTC. Encoded protein: CASSGDLGLKPKETQYF.

This clonotype came up many times. J is TRBJ1-2 and V is TRBV12-3 or TRBV12-4; TRBD1 is a possible D gene (5 bases). The CDR3 totals 15 residues. Trimming pared 5 bases from V and 0 bases from J, leaving 13 bases between. CDR3 DNA: TGTGCCAGCAGTCGTTCCAGGGTTGCTAACTATGGCTACACCTTC. Its translation is CASSRSRVANYGYTF.

This clonotype was counted a few times. The rearrangement links TRBV15 to TRBJ1-6; no definite D call. Trimming removed 0 bases at V and 10 bases at J, with 10 bases between. Germline V CDR1 and CDR2: LNHNV, YYDKDF (reference sequence). The CDR3 covers 14 residues. The CDR3 DNA reads TGTGCCACCAGCAGAGATTTGGCGGACTCACCCCTCCACTTT. It encodes CATSRDLADSPLHF.

This clonotype was found many times. The chain is built from TRBV7-9 and TRBJ2-5; 7 bases match TRBD1. The CDR3 is 13 amino acids. The germline gives CDR1 SEHNR, CDR2 FQNEAQ (reference sequence). V trimming: 4 bases; J trimming: 3 bases; junction bases outside the gene matches: 2. The DNA of the CDR3 is TGTGCCAGCAGCTGGACAGGTGAAGAGACCCAGTACTTC. It encodes CASSWTGEETQYF.

This clonotype was seen many times. This sequence joins TRBV19 and TRBJ2-7; no reliable D call. Germline V CDR1 and CDR2: LNHDA, SQIVND (reference sequence). Trimming took 2 bases from V and 6 from J, leaving 17 bases between them. The CDR3 runs 15 residues. The CDR3 DNA sequence: TGTGCCAGTAGTATACCCAGGCCGCTAAAGTGCGAGCAGTACGTC. Amino acids: CASSIPRPLKCEQYV.

The chain links TRBV7-3 to TRBJ2-2; D remains unclear. Trimming pared 5 bases from V and 2 bases from J, leaving 6 bases between. This CDR3 comprises 13 residues. CDR1 SGHTA and CDR2 FQGTGA come from the germline V gene. The CDR3 DNA follows: TGTGCCAGCAGCACTTCAAACACCGGGGAGCTGTTTTTT. Protein: CASSTSNTGELFF.

This chain links TRBV5-1 with TRBJ2-5; TRBD2 matches at 7 bases. J was trimmed by 5 bases and V by 0 bases; bases with no gene match: 7. Germline-derived CDR1 and CDR2 are SGHRS and YFSETQ. The CDR3 spans 15 residues. The CDR3 DNA reads as TGCGCCAGCAGCTTGGCTCTAGCGGTCCCCGAGACCCAGTACTTC. Encoded protein: CASSLALAVPETQYF.

This clonotype was observed at least ten times. V is TRBV11-2 and J is TRBJ2-7; D ambiguous. Germline CDR1 SGHAT, CDR2 FQNNGV. The CDR3 is 14 amino acids. V was pared by 1 base and J by 4 bases, with 11 bases between. The CDR3 sequence: CASSLAKDEYEQYF. Here the CDR3 DNA reads TGTGCCAGCAGCTTAGCCAAGGACGAATACGAGCAGTACTTC.

This clonotype has ten or more counts. The chain links TRBV10-3 to TRBJ2-1; D perhaps matches TRBD2 (6 bases). CDR3 length: 14 residues. The V gene's germline CDR1 is ENHRY and CDR2 SYGVKD. V was trimmed by 6 bases and J by 8 bases, leaving 17 bases between them. CDR3 loop: CAISLGGTEDEQFF. The CDR3 nucleotides read TGTGCCATCAGCCTGGGAGGCACTGAGGATGAGCAGTTCTTC.

The V call is TRBV19, the J call TRBJ2-3; D is perhaps TRBD1 (5 bases). The ends were cut back, 3 bases at V and 4 bases at J, with 8 bases in the middle. This CDR3 region has 13 residues. Per germline, CDR1 LNHDA and CDR2 SQIVND (reference sequence). CDR3 sequence (DNA): TGTGCCAGTAGTATGGGGCCCCCAGATACGCAGTATTTT. Translating it yields CASSMGPPDTQYF.

The rearrangement links TRBV7-9 to TRBJ2-2; D is possibly TRBD2 (5 bases). Germline lookup yields CDR1 SEHNR and CDR2 FQNEAQ (reference sequence). V dropped 4 bases and J dropped 0 bases, with 15 bases sitting between them. CDR3 length equals 17 residues. The CDR3 region has the DNA TGTGCCAGCAGCTCGGACTGGAGAGCTACGAACACCGGGGAGCTGTTTTTT. This translates into CASSSDWRATNTGELFF.

This clonotype has at least ten counts. The chain has TRBV9 and TRBJ2-3; a possible D gene is TRBD2 (5 bases). This CDR3 spans 17 amino acids. Germline CDR1 reads SGDLS; CDR2 reads YYNGEE. Between the trimmed V and J ends, which lost 3 bases and 2 bases, there was a span of 19 bases. DNA for the CDR3: TGTGCCAGCAGCGCCCCCGGAGGTGGGGTGATCACAGATACGCAGTATTTT. Translating it yields CASSAPGGGVITDTQYF.

V usage is TRBV7-8 and J usage is TRBJ2-1; tentative D call: TRBD2 (6 bases). The germline V gene has CDR1 SGHVS and CDR2 FQNEAQ. The CDR3 sequence is 14 residues long. Trimming left V 5 bases short and J 2 bases short, with 10 bases between. CDR3 protein: CASSHRLAYNEQFF. The CDR3 DNA follows: TGTGCCAGCAGCCACCGACTAGCCTACAATGAGCAGTTCTTC.

This sequence joins TRBV7-9 and TRBJ1-6; the D is unclear. Germline V CDR1 and CDR2: SEHNR, FQNEAQ (reference sequence). Trimming stripped 5 bases from V and 7 bases from J, with 12 bases between. This CDR3 has 14 amino acids. The CDR3 protein is CASSPNWANSPLHF. Here the CDR3 DNA reads TGTGCCAGCAGCCCCAATTGGGCAAATTCACCCCTCCACTTT.

A few counts support this clonotype. V gene TRBV7-2 combines with J gene TRBJ2-7; D is undetermined. Trimming removed 1 base from V and 5 bases from J, with 9 bases in between. The CDR3 totals 13 residues. Looked up from germline, CDR1 is SGHTA and CDR2 is FQGNSA. The chain's CDR3 is CASSLVGFNEQYV. The CDR3 nucleotides are TGTGCCAGCAGCTTAGTGGGATTTAACGAGCAGTACGTC.

V usage is TRBV3-1 and J usage is TRBJ2-5, with D maybe TRBD1 (7 bases). CDR1 and CDR2 from the germline V gene are LGHDT and YNNKEL (reference sequence). Deletions cut 10 bases from V and 4 bases from J, with 16 bases between. This CDR3 is 13 amino acids long. The CDR3 reads CATCKQGGETQYF. DNA for the CDR3: TGTGCCACCTGCAAGCAGGGGGGAGAGACCCAGTACTTC.

The chain couples TRBV20-1 to TRBJ1-2; D ambiguous. CDR3 length: 14 amino acids. Germline CDR1 and CDR2: DFQATT and SNEGSKA (reference sequence). V was pared by 0 bases and J by 4 bases, with 12 bases between. The CDR3 coding sequence is TGCAGTGCTAGAGATAGAGGGAATTCCTATGGCTACACCTTC. It yields the protein CSARDRGNSYGYTF.

This clonotype was observed a few times. The chain combines TRBV7-8 with TRBJ2-1; D tentatively reads TRBD1 or TRBD2 (6 bases each). CDR1 SGHVS and CDR2 FQNEAQ come from the germline V gene. The ends were cut back, 2 bases at V and 5 bases at J, with 13 bases in the middle. The CDR3 is 15 amino acids. The CDR3 coding sequence is TGTGCCAGCAGCTTACGATGGGGGGCGGACAATGAGCAGTTCTTC. Protein sequence: CASSLRWGADNEQFF.

Here the CDR3 reads CASSQDPRQETQYF. CDR3 coding DNA: TGTGCCAGCAGCCAAGACCCCCGACAAGAGACCCAGTACTTC. The chain has TRBV3-1 and TRBJ2-5; no definite D call. The germline V gene has CDR1 LGHDT and CDR2 YNNKEL (reference sequence). The CDR3 runs to 14 residues. Trimming took off 0 bases at V and 2 bases at J, with 7 bases between the two ends.

The J gene is TRBJ2-1, the V gene TRBV9, with TRBD2 as a possible D gene (5 bases). In germline, CDR1 is SGDLS, CDR2 YYNGEE. The CDR3 spans 17 residues. V was trimmed by 4 bases and J by 4 bases, leaving 21 bases between them. The CDR3 nucleotides read TGTGCCAGCAGCTCCGAATCCCCGGGGTCTTGGTACAATGAGCAGTTCTTC. Translation: CASSSESPGSWYNEQFF. The full variable domain, in which reference TRBV9 and TRBJ2-1 provide the parts outside the CDR3, is DSGVTQTPKHLITATGQRVTLRCSPRSGDLSVYWYQQSLDQGLQFLIQYYNGEERAKGNILERFSAQQFPDLHSELNLSSLELGDSALYFCASSSESPGSWYNEQFFGPGTRLTVL.

V is TRBV10-3 and J is TRBJ2-7; 8 positions match TRBD1. Germline V gene lookup returns CDR1 ENHRY and CDR2 SYGVKD. The CDR3 is made up of 13 amino acids. V was pared by 6 bases and J by 11 bases, with 12 bases of the junction left unmatched. This CDR3 is CAIRKNSGGAKYV. The CDR3 DNA reads TGTGCCATCAGAAAAAACTCAGGGGGCGCAAAGTACGTC.

This clonotype was counted ten times or more. The V gene is TRBV6-1, the J gene TRBJ1-2, with 11 bases identical to TRBD1. The length of the CDR3 is 19 residues. J gave up 2 bases and V 9 bases, and 20 bases lay outside the gene matches. The germline gives CDR1 MNHNS, CDR2 SASEGT. CDR3 residues: CARSSDRGLKSKGNYGYTF. The CDR3 DNA reads as TGTGCCAGATCTTCGGACAGGGGGCTGAAAAGTAAGGGCAACTATGGCTACACCTTC.

This clonotype was seen repeatedly, ten times or more. This sequence joins TRBV7-6 and TRBJ1-2, with D tentatively TRBD1 (6 bases). Trimming shortened V by 4 bases and J by 7 bases, and 16 bases separated the two germline ends. Germline CDR1 SGHVS, CDR2 FNYEAQ. CDR3 length equals 14 residues. CDR3 sequence reads: CASSSTGKRAGYTF. CDR3 DNA: TGTGCCAGCAGCTCCACAGGGAAAAGAGCTGGCTACACCTTC.

There are many counts of this clonotype. This chain connects TRBV7-9 to TRBJ1-1; TRBD1 matches 10 bases. The CDR3 loop spans 14 amino acids. Per the germline V gene, CDR1 is SEHNR and CDR2 is FQNEAQ (reference sequence). Trimming cost V 3 bases and J 10 bases; bases outside gene matches: 8. The DNA of the CDR3 is TGTGCCAGCAGCTTGGGACAGGGGCTCTTGGCAGCTTTCTTT. Translation gives CASSLGQGLLAAFF. Drawing the rest from reference TRBV7-9 and TRBJ1-1, the complete variable domain is DTGVSQNPRHKITKRGQNVTFRCDPISEHNRLYWYRQTLGQGPEFLTYFQNEAQLEKSRLLSDRFSAERPKGSFSTLEIQRTEQGDSAMYLCASSLGQGLLAAFFGQGTRLTVV.

This clonotype was recorded a few times. V is TRBV10-3 and J is TRBJ1-4; D unresolved. The CDR3 length is 14 residues. Deletions cut 4 bases from V and 8 bases from J, with 14 bases between. Germline-derived CDR1 and CDR2 are ENHRY and SYGVKD. DNA for the CDR3: TGTGCCATCAGTGTACGAGGGCTCGTAGAAAAACTGTTTTTT. As protein: CAISVRGLVEKLFF.

This chain uses TRBV2 with TRBJ2-2; D ambiguous. The CDR3 sequence is 11 residues long. Germline V gene lookup returns CDR1 SNHLY and CDR2 FYNNEI. Trimming pared 8 bases from V and 3 bases from J, leaving 4 bases between. CDR3 protein: CASLYTGELFF. DNA of the CDR3: TGTGCCAGCCTCTACACCGGGGAGCTGTTTTTT.

This clonotype appeared many times. This sequence joins TRBV27 and TRBJ2-5, with D hard to call. This CDR3 contains 13 residues. The germline gives CDR1 MNHEY, CDR2 SMNVEV (reference sequence). V was shortened by 4 bases and J by 5 bases, with 11 bases between the two germline ends. CDR3 in amino acids: CASSSTVTETQYF. CDR3 DNA: TGTGCCAGCAGTTCCACAGTAACGGAGACCCAGTACTTC.

This clonotype was detected ten times or more. The chain links TRBV3-1 to TRBJ2-5; TRBD1 might be the D (5 bases). Germline values: CDR1 LGHDT, CDR2 YNNKEL (reference sequence). The CDR3 consists of 14 residues. V lost 0 bases and J 6 bases, leaving 11 bases between the germline ends. CDR3 sequence (DNA): TGTGCCAGCAGCCAAGAAAAGGGGCTACAGACCCAGTACTTC. It codes for CASSQEKGLQTQYF.